These T cell receptor beta chains were read from a single sample in a study of cytomegalovirus exposure and HLA in healthy donors. This table comes from immunoSEQ multiplex PCR, and its TCRdb copy is limited to in-frame clones, with some not included. The table shows some 130,000 clones, with around 83% occurring only once. Sequencing used PBMCs. These receptors all come from a girl aged 2 to 10 in good health and CMV-seronegative. Each CDR3 is given with its conserved first and last residue. The D gene is left open where the match is weak. Clone size, where shown, is once, few, many, or a class for clones that have expanded.

size,V,J,D,DNA,CDR3
-,TRBV6-6,TRBJ2-7,TRBD1,TGTGCCAGCAGTTACCCGGGACAGTCAGACGAGCAGTACTTC,CASSYPGQSDEQYF
few,TRBV6-5,TRBJ1-5,-,TGTGCCAGCAGTTACTCCTCCGGGGGTCGAGGTCCCCAGCATTTT,CASSYSSGGRGPQHF
-,TRBV4-2,TRBJ2-7,TRBD2,TGTGCCAGCAGCCAAGTTCGGTCGGGGGGGACCTACGAGCAGTACTTC,CASSQVRSGGTYEQYF
-,TRBV7-8,TRBJ2-2,TRBD1,TGTGCCAGCAGCTCCCCGTGGGACAGATACACCGGGGAGCTGTTTTTT,CASSSPWDRYTGELFF
once,TRBV2,TRBJ2-1,-,TGTGCCAGCAGTGAAGGAGGACTCTCCTACAATGAGCAGTTCTTC,CASSEGGLSYNEQFF
few,TRBV2,TRBJ1-1,TRBD1,TGTGCCAGCATTAAGGGACAGGGGTTTAACACTGAAGCTTTCTTT,CASIKGQGFNTEAFF
-,TRBV7-2,TRBJ1-4,-,TGTGCCAGCAGCCCCTGGGGCACCACAACTAATGAAAAACTGTTTTTT,CASSPWGTTTNEKLFF
-,TRBV4-3,TRBJ2-2,TRBD2,TGCGCCAGCAGCCAAGGGATACTCGATGAGGGAGGGAGGGTCACCGGGGAGCTGTTTTTT,CASSQGILDEGGRVTGELFF
few,TRBV9,TRBJ1-2,TRBD1,TGTGCCAGCAGCGGTTGGACAGGGCTTAACTATGGCTACACCTTC,CASSGWTGLNYGYTF
few,TRBV30,TRBJ1-1,-,TGTGCCTGGAGTGTACAGGAGCACACTGAAGCTTTCTTT,CAWSVQEHTEAFF
-,TRBV9,TRBJ1-2,-,TGTGCCAGCAGCGGGACGGACAGATATGGCTACACCTTC,CASSGTDRYGYTF
-,TRBV5-4,TRBJ2-1,-,TGTGCCAGCAGTTATCCGGGAAGCCCGTACAATGAGCAGTTCTTC,CASSYPGSPYNEQFF
-,TRBV30,TRBJ2-7,TRBD1,TGTGCCTGGAGCGTACAGGGGGTCTACGAGCAGTACTTC,CAWSVQGVYEQYF
-,TRBV29-1,TRBJ2-7,TRBD2,TGCAGCGTCCTGGGACTAGTCGGGTATCTGACCTACGAGCAGTACTTC,CSVLGLVGYLTYEQYF
-,TRBV5-8,TRBJ2-7,TRBD1,TGTGCCAGCAGCTGGGTTAGGGGGCGATTCGAGCAGTACTTC,CASSWVRGRFEQYF
-,TRBV5-1,TRBJ2-2,TRBD2,TGCGCCAGCAGCATACTAGCGGGGGGGCCAAGCGGGGAGCTGTTTTTT,CASSILAGGPSGELFF
once,TRBV6-6,TRBJ2-5,-,TGTGCCAGCAGTTACGATGGGAGTAGGGAGACCCAGTACTTC,CASSYDGSRETQYF
-,TRBV7-8,TRBJ2-7,-,TGTGCCAGCAGCCGCGCCGAAGCCTCCTACGAGCAGTACTTC,CASSRAEASYEQYF
-,TRBV19,TRBJ2-7,-,TGTGCCAGTAGTCGGGGACTCACCTACGAGCAGTACTTC,CASSRGLTYEQYF
-,TRBV30,TRBJ2-2,TRBD2,TGTGCCTGGAGGTTCGGGGGGACCTCGAACACCGGGGAGCTGTTTTTT,CAWRFGGTSNTGELFF
-,TRBV29-1,TRBJ1-2,-,TGCAGCGTTGAGGGTCAGCAGGCTAACTATGGCTACACCTTC,CSVEGQQANYGYTF
-,TRBV28,TRBJ2-1,TRBD2,TGTGCCAGCAGTTTGCTAGCGGGAGGGCCCCAGGGGTTCTTC,CASSLLAGGPQGFF
few,TRBV4-1,TRBJ2-3,-,TGCGCCAGCAGCCAAGGTGGCGGAGGGCTCTCAGATACGCAGTATTTT,CASSQGGGGLSDTQYF
-,TRBV29-1,TRBJ2-7,TRBD2,TGCAGCGTTGTAGCGGGACGTTACGAGCAGTACTTC,CSVVAGRYEQYF
-,TRBV4-2,TRBJ2-7,TRBD2,TGTGCCAGCAGCCAACCGTCGACTAGCGGGAGAGATGAGCAGTACTTC,CASSQPSTSGRDEQYF
-,TRBV19,TRBJ2-2,TRBD1,TGTGCCAGTAGTATATTGTGGACAGGGAGCACCGGGGAGCTGTTTTTT,CASSILWTGSTGELFF
-,TRBV6-1,TRBJ2-2,TRBD2,TGTGCCAGCGGACTAGCGGGACACACCGGGGAGCTGTTTTTT,CASGLAGHTGELFF
-,TRBV6-1,TRBJ1-2,-,TGTGCCAGCAGTGAAGCAGTCGGTGAGGGAAACTATGGCTACACCTTC,CASSEAVGEGNYGYTF
-,TRBV11-2,TRBJ1-3,-,TGTGCCAGCAGCTTAGAATGGGAGGGACCTGGAAACACCATATATTTT,CASSLEWEGPGNTIYF
-,TRBV27,TRBJ2-1,TRBD2,TGTGCCAGCAGTTTAGCGGGAGGTGACAATGAGCAGTTCTTC,CASSLAGGDNEQFF
few,TRBV13,TRBJ2-5,TRBD2,TGTGCCAGCAGCTTATGGGGCGGCGGGGGGTACCAAGAGACCCAGTACTTC,CASSLWGGGGYQETQYF
-,TRBV7-9,TRBJ2-1,TRBD2,TGTGCCAGCAGCTTTGTAAGCGGGAGGGCCTACAATGAGCAGTTCTTC,CASSFVSGRAYNEQFF
-,TRBV28,TRBJ1-4,TRBD1,TGTGCCAGCAGGACACAGGGGGCTCATGAAAAACTGTTTTTT,CASRTQGAHEKLFF
-,TRBV4-1,TRBJ1-2,-,TGCGCCAGCAGCCAAGTCGCCAGCGGGGAGACTGGCTACACCTTC,CASSQVASGETGYTF
-,TRBV6-5,TRBJ2-2,TRBD2,TGTGCCAGCAGATCTCTAGCGGCCACCGGGGAGCTGTTTTTT,CASRSLAATGELFF
-,TRBV29-1,TRBJ2-1,TRBD2,TGCAGCGCCATCAGGCGGGAGTGGTATGAGCAGTTCTTC,CSAIRREWYEQFF
-,TRBV6-5,TRBJ1-6,-,TGTGCCAGCAGGGGCAGGGATAATTCACCCCTCCACTTT,CASRGRDNSPLHF
-,TRBV30,TRBJ2-7,TRBD2,TGTGCCTGGAGTGTAGCGGGAGCCTACGAGCAGTACTTC,CAWSVAGAYEQYF
-,TRBV9,TRBJ1-1,TRBD1,TGTGCCAGCAGCGTAGGACAGGGGAAGGGCGCTGAAGCTTTCTTT,CASSVGQGKGAEAFF
-,TRBV4-1,TRBJ2-5,TRBD2,TGCGCCAGCAGCCAACAAGGGCCTAGCGGGGGGGCTCGGGAGACCCAGTACTTC,CASSQQGPSGGARETQYF
-,TRBV6-1,TRBJ2-7,TRBD1,TGTGCCAGCAGGAAGGGACAGGGAGGCACCTACGAGCAGTACTTC,CASRKGQGGTYEQYF
-,TRBV19,TRBJ1-5,TRBD1,TGTGCCAGTAGTTCAGGACAGGGCTATCAGCCCCAGCATTTT,CASSSGQGYQPQHF
once,TRBV30,TRBJ1-2,-,TGTGCCTGGAACGTCGGAGGGAATAATGGCTACACCTTC,CAWNVGGNNGYTF
-,TRBV4-3,TRBJ2-7,-,TGCGCCAGCAGCCAAGATAACGGGGAAAATTACGAGCAGTACTTC,CASSQDNGENYEQYF
-,TRBV7-9,TRBJ2-7,TRBD2,TGTGCCAGCAGCTCCAAGGGGACTAGCGGGGGGTACGAGCAGTACTTC,CASSSKGTSGGYEQYF
-,TRBV2,TRBJ2-2,-,TGTGCCAGCGGGGGACACCCTCAGGGGTATACCGGGGAGCTGTTTTTT,CASGGHPQGYTGELFF
-,TRBV29-1,TRBJ1-5,-,TGCAGCGTTCTTTATCCGGGTGGCAATCAGCCCCAGCATTTT,CSVLYPGGNQPQHF
once,TRBV7-2,TRBJ2-7,TRBD2,TGTGCCAGCAGCTTCCGGACTAGCGGGAATGGGAACGAGCAGTACTTC,CASSFRTSGNGNEQYF
-,TRBV28,TRBJ2-7,TRBD1,TGTGCCAGCACCTCACCCGGGACAGGGGGCTACGAGCAGTACTTC,CASTSPGTGGYEQYF
-,TRBV27,TRBJ2-7,TRBD1,TGTGCCACTGGGACAGGTCCCTCCTACGAGCAGTACTTC,CATGTGPSYEQYF
-,TRBV11-2,TRBJ1-5,-,TGTGCCAGCAGCTTAGCCCGATTCCAGGGTATGGGCAATCAGCCCCAGCATTTT,CASSLARFQGMGNQPQHF
-,TRBV11-2,TRBJ1-1,-,TGTGCCAGCAGCTCGAACCCGGCAGGGGTGGGCACTGAAGCTTTCTTT,CASSSNPAGVGTEAFF
-,TRBV11-2,TRBJ2-2,-,TGTGCCAGCAGCTCACCCGGACTATTGGCCGGGGAGCTGTTTTTT,CASSSPGLLAGELFF
-,TRBV5-1,TRBJ1-1,-,TGCGCCAGCAGCTCACAGACGAACACTGAAGCTTTCTTT,CASSSQTNTEAFF
few,TRBV5-6,TRBJ2-2,-,TGTGCCAGCAGCTTTCACGGGGAGCTGTTTTTT,CASSFHGELFF
-,TRBV2,TRBJ2-1,-,TGTGCCAGCAGTGTACCCCTAATCAATGAGCAGTTCTTC,CASSVPLINEQFF
-,TRBV28,TRBJ2-2,-,TGTGCCAGCAGTTTATCGGGGGCGAACACCGGGGAGCTGTTTTTT,CASSLSGANTGELFF